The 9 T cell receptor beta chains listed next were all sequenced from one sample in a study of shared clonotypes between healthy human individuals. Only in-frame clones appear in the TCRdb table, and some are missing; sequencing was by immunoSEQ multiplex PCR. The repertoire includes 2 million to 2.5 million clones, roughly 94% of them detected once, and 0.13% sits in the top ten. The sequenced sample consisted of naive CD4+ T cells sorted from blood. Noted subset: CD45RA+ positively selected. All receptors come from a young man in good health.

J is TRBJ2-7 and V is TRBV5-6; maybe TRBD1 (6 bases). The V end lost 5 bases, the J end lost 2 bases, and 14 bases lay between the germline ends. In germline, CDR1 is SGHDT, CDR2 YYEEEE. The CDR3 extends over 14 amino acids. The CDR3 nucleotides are TGTGCCAGCAGGGTACAGGGTTTTCCCTACGAGCAGTACTTC. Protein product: CASRVQGFPYEQYF.

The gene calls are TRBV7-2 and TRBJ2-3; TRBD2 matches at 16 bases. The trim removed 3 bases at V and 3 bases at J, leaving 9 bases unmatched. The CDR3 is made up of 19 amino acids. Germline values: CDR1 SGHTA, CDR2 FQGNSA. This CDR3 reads CASSFLGTSGGAWTDTQYF. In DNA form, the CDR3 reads TGTGCCAGCAGCTTTCTCGGGACTAGCGGGGGGGCCTGGACAGATACGCAGTATTTT.

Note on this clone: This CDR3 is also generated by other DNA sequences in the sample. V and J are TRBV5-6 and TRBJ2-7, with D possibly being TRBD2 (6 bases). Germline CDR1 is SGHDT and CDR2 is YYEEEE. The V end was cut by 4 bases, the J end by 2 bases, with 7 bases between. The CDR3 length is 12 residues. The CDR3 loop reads CASSRGAYEQYF. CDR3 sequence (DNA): TGTGCCAGCAGCCGCGGGGCCTACGAGCAGTACTTC. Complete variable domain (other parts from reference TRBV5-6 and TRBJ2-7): DAGVTQSPTHLIKTRGQQVTLRCSPKSGHDTVSWYQQALGQGPQFIFQYYEEEERQRGNFPDRFSGHQFPNYSSELNVNALLLGDSALYLCASSRGAYEQYFGPGTRLTVT.

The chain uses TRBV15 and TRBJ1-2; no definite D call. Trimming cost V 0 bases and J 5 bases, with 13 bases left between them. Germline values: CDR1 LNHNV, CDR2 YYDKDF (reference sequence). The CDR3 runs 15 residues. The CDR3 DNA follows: TGTGCCACCAGCAGAGATCTCCCCGGCCTTTATGGCTACACCTTC. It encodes CATSRDLPGLYGYTF.

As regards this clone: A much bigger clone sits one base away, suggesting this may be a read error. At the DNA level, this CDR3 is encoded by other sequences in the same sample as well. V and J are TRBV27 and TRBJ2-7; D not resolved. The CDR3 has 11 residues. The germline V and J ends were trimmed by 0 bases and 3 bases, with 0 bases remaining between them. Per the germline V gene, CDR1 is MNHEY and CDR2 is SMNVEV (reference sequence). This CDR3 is CASSLSYEQYF. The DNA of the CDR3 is TGTGCCAGCAGTTTATCCTACGAGCAGTACTTC.

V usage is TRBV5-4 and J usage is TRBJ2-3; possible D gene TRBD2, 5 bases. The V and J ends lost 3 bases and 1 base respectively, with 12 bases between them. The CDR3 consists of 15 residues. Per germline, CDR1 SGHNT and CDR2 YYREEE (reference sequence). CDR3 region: CASSYRDYRTDTQYF. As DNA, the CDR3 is TGTGCCAGCAGCTACCGTGACTACCGCACAGATACGCAGTATTTT.

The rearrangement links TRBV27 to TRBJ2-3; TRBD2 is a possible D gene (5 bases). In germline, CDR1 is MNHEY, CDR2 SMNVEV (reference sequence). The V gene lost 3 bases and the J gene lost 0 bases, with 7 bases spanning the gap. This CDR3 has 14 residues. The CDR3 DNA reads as TGTGCCAGCAGTTTCGAGCGGAGCACAGATACGCAGTATTTT. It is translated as CASSFERSTDTQYF.

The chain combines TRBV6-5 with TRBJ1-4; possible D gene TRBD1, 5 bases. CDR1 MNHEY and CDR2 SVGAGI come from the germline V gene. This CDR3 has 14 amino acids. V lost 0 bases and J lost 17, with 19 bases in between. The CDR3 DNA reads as TGTGCCAGCAGTTACTCGAAGGTCGGGGGTCTGTTCTTTTTT. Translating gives CASSYSKVGGLFFF.

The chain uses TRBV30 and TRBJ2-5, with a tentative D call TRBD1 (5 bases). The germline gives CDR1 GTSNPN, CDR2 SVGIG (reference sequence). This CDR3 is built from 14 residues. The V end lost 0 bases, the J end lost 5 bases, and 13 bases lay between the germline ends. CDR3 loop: CAWSVNGAQETQYF. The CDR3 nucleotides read TGTGCCTGGAGTGTCAATGGGGCCCAGGAGACCCAGTACTTC.